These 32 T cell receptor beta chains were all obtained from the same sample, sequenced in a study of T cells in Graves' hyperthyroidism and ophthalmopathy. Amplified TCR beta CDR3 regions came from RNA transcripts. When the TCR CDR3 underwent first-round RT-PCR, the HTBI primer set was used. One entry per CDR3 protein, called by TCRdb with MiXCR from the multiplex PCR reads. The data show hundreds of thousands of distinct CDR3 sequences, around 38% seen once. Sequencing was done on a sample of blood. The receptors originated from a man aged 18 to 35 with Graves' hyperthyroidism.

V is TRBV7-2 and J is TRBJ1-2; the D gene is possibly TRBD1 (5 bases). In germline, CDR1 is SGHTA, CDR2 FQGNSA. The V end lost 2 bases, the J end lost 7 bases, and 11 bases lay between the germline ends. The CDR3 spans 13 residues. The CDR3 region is CASSLRGDRGYTF. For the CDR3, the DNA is TGTGCCAGCAGCTTAAGAGGGGATCGTGGCTACACCTTC.

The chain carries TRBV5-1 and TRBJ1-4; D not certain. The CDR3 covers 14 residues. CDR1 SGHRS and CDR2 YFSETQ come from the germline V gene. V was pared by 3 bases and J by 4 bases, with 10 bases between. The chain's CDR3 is CASSSQSNNEKLFF. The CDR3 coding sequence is TGCGCCAGCAGCTCTCAGAGTAATAATGAAAAACTGTTTTTT.

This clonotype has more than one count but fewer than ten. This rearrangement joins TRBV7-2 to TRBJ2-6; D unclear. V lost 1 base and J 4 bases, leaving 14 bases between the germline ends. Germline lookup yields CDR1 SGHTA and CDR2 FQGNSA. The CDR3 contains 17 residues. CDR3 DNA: TGTGCCAGCAGCTTAGAAGCAATCCCGCGGGGGGCCAACGTCCTGACTTTC. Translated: CASSLEAIPRGANVLTF.

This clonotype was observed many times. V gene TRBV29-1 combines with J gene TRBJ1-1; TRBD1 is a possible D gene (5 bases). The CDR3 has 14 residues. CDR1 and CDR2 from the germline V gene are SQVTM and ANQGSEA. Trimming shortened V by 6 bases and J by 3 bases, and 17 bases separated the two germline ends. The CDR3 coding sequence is TGCAGCGTGCTCGCGGGGCGCGGTTACACTGAAGCTTTCTTT. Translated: CSVLAGRGYTEAFF.

As DNA, the CDR3 is TGTGCCACCAGCAGGGGATCGGGAGGGAGAACAGATACGCAGCATTTT. This encodes CATSRGSGGRTDTQHF. The chain couples TRBV15 to TRBJ1-5; D unresolved. V lost 3 bases and J lost 13, with 25 bases in between. The CDR3 contains 16 residues. Germline V gene sequence: CDR1 LNHNV, CDR2 YYDKDF (reference sequence).

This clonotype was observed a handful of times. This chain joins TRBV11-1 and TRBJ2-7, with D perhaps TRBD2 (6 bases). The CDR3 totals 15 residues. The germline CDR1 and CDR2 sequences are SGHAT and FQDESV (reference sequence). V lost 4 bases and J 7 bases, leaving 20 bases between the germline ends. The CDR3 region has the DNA TGTGCCAGCAGCTCCCCTTCCGTTAGCGGCGGGGAGCAGTACTTC. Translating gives CASSSPSVSGGEQYF.

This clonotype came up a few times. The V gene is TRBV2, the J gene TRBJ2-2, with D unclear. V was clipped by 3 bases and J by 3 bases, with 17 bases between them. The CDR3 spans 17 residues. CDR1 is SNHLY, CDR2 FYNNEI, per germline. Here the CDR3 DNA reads TGTGCCAGCAGTGATCTAAGCTACCAGAGCGACACCGGGGAGCTGTTTTTT. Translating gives CASSDLSYQSDTGELFF.

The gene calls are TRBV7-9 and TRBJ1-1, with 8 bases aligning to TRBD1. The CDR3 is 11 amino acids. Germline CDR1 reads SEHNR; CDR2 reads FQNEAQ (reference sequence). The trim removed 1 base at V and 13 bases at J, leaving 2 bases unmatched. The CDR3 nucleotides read TGTGCCAGCAGCTTAGGCGGGACAGGTTTCTTT. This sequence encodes CASSLGGTGFF.

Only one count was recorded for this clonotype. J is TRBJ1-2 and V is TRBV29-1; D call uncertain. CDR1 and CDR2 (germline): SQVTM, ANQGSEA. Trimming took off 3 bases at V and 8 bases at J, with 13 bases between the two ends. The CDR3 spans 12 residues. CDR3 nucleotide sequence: TGCAGCGTTGAGTATCGGATTAGCGGCTACACCTTC. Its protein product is CSVEYRISGYTF.

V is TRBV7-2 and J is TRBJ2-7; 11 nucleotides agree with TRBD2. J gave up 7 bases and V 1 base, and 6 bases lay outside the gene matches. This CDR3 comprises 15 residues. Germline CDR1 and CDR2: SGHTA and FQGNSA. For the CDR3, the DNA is TGTGCCAGCAGCTTAGAACTAGCGGGAGAGGTTGAGCAGTACTTC. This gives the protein CASSLELAGEVEQYF.

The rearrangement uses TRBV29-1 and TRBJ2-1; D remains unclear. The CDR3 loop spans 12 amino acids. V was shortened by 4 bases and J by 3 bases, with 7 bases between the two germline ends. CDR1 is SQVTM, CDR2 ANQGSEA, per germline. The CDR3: CSVGVRYNEQFF. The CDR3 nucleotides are TGCAGCGTTGGGGTCCGCTACAATGAGCAGTTCTTC.

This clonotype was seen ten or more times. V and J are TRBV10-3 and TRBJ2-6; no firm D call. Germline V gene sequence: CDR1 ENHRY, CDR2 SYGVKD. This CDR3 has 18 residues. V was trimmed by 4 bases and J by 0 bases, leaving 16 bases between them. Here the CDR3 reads CAISGVSGYSSGANVLTF. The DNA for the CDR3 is TGTGCCATCAGTGGGGTGTCAGGATATAGCTCTGGGGCCAACGTCCTGACTTTC.

The CDR3 nucleotides read TGTGCCAGCAGCGCCGGGACATTCAACACTGAAGCTTTCTTT. It encodes CASSAGTFNTEAFF. The rearrangement joins TRBV5-6 to TRBJ1-1, with TRBD1 as a possible D gene (6 bases). Germline V gives CDR1 SGHDT, CDR2 YYEEEE. V was clipped by 4 bases and J by 2 bases, with 12 bases between them. This CDR3 spans 14 amino acids.

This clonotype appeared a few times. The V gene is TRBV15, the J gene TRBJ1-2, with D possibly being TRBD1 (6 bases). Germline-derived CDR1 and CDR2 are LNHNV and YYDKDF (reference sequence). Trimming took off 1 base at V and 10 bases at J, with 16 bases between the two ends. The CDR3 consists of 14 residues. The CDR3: CATSRGGQGLYYTF. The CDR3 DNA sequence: TGTGCCACCAGCAGAGGGGGGCAGGGTTTGTACTACACCTTC.

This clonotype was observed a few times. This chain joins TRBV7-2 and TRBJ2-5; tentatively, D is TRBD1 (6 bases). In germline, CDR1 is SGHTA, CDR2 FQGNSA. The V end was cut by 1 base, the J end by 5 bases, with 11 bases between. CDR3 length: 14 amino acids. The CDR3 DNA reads TGTGCCAGCAGCTTAGGTGTGGGGGCGGAGACCCAGTACTTC. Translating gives CASSLGVGAETQYF.

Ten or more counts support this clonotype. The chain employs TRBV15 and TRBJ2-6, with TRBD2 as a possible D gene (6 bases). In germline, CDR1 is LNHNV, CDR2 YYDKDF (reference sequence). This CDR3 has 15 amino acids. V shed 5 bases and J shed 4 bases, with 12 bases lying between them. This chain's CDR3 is CATSGVGGGANVLTF. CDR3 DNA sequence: TGTGCCACCAGCGGGGTCGGAGGGGGGGCCAACGTCCTGACTTTC.

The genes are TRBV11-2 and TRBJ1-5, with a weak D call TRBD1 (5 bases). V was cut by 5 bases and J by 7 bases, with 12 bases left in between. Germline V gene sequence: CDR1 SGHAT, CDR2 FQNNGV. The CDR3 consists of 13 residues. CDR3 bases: TGTGCCAGCAGCCCGGGGGTAGAGCAGCCCCAGCATTTT. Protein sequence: CASSPGVEQPQHF. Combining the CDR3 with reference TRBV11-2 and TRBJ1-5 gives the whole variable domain EAGVAQSPRYKIIEKRQSVAFWCNPISGHATLYWYQQILGQGPKLLIQFQNNGVVDDSQLPKDRFSAERLKGVDSTLKIQPAKLEDSAVYLCASSPGVEQPQHFGDGTRLSIL.

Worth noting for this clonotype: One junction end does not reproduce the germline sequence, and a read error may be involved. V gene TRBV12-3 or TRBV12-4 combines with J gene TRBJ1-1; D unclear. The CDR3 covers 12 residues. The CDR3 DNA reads TGTGCCAGCAGTAACCTGAACACTGAAGTTTTCTTT. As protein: CASSNLNTEVFF.

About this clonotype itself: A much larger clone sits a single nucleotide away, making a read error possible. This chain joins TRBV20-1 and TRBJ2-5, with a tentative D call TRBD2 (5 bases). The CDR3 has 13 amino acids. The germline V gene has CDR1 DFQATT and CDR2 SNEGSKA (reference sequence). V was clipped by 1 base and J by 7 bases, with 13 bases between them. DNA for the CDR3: TGCAGTGCTAGAGTTCCGGGGAGCGGGACCCAGTACTTC. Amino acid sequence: CSARVPGSGTQYF.

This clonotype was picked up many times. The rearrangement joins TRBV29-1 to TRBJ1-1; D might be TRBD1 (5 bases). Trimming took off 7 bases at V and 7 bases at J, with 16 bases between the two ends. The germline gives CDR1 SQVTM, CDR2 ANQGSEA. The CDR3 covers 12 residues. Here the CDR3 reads CSAPGAWDEAFF. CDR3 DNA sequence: TGCAGCGCTCCCGGGGCCTGGGATGAAGCTTTCTTT.

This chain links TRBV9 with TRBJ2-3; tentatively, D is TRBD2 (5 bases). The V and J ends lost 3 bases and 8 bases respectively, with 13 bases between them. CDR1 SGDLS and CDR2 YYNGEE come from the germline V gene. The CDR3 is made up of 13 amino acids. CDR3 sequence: CASSGESGVTQYF. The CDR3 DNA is TGTGCCAGCAGCGGGGAATCCGGGGTTACGCAGTATTTT. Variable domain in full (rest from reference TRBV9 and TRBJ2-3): DSGVTQTPKHLITATGQRVTLRCSPRSGDLSVYWYQQSLDQGLQFLIQYYNGEERAKGNILERFSAQQFPDLHSELNLSSLELGDSALYFCASSGESGVTQYFGPGTRLTVL.

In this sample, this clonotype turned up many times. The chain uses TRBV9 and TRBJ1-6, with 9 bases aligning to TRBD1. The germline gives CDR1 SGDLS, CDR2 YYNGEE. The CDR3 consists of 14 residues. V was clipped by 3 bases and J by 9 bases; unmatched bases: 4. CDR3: CASSDGQGSSPLHF. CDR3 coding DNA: TGTGCCAGCAGCGATGGACAGGGGAGTTCACCCCTCCACTTT.

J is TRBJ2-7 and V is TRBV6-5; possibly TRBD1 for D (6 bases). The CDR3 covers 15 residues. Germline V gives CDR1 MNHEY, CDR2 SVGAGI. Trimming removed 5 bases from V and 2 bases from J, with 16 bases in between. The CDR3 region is CASSPDGQGTYEQYF. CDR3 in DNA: TGTGCCAGCAGTCCCGATGGCCAGGGGACCTACGAGCAGTACTTC.

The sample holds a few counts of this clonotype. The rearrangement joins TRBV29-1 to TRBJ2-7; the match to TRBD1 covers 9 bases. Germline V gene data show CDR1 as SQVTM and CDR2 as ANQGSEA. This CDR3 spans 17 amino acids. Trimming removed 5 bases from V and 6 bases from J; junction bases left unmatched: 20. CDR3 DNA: TGCAGCGTTCTTACTATCGCTGCCGGGACAGGGCTTCTCGAGCAGTACTTC. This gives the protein CSVLTIAAGTGLLEQYF.

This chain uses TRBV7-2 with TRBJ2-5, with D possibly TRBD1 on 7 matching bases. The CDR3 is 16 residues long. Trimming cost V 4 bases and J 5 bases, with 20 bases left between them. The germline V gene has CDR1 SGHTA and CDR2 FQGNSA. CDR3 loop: CASSSWTDREAETQYF. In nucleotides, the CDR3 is TGTGCCAGCAGCTCCTGGACCGACAGGGAGGCCGAGACCCAGTACTTC.

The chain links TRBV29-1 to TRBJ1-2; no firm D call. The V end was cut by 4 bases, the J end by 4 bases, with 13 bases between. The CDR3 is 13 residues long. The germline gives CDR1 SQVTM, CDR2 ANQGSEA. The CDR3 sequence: CSVVGMDVYGYTF. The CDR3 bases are TGCAGCGTTGTGGGGATGGACGTCTATGGCTACACCTTC. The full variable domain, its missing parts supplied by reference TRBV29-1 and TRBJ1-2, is SAVISQKPSRDICQRGTSLTIQCQVDSQVTMMFWYRQQPGQSLTLIATANQGSEATYESGFVIDKFPISRPNLTFSTLTVSNMSPEDSSIYLCSVVGMDVYGYTFGSGTRLTVV.

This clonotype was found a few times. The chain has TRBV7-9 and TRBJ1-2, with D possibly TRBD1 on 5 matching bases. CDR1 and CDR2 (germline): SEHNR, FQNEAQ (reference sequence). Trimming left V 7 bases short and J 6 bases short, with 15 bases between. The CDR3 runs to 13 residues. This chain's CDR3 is CASTLGGLDGYTF. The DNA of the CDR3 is TGTGCCAGCACCTTGGGGGGACTGGATGGCTACACCTTC.

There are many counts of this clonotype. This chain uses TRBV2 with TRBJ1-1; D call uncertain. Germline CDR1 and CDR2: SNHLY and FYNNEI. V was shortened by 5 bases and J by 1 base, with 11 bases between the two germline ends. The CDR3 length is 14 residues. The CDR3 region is CASSLGVQNTEAFF. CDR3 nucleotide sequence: TGTGCCAGCAGTCTCGGGGTCCAGAACACTGAAGCTTTCTTT. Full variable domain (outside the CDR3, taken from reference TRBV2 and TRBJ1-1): EPEVTQTPSHQVTQMGQEVILRCVPISNHLYFYWYRQILGQKVEFLVSFYNNEISEKSEIFDDQFSVERPDGSNFTLKIRSTKLEDSAMYFCASSLGVQNTEAFFGQGTRLTVV.

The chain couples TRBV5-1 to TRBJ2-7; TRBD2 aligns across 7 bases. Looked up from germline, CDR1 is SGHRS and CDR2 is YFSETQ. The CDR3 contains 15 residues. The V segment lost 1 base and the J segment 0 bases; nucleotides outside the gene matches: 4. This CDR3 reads CASSLWGGSSYEQYF. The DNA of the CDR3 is TGCGCCAGCAGCTTGTGGGGAGGGAGCTCCTACGAGCAGTACTTC.

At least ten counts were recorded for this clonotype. The CDR3 here is CATSDLKPATNEKLFF. The CDR3 nucleotides are TGTGCCACCAGTGATTTGAAGCCGGCAACTAATGAAAAACTGTTTTTT. The chain recombines TRBV24-1 with TRBJ1-4, with D uncertain. The V end lost 0 bases, the J end lost 0 bases, and 7 bases lay between the germline ends. Looked up from germline, CDR1 is KGHDR and CDR2 is SFDVKD. This CDR3 is 16 amino acids long.

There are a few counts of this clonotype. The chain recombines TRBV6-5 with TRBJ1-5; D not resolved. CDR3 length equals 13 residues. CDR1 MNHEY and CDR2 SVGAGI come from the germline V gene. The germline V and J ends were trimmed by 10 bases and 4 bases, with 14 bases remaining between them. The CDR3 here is CATRGPINQPQHF. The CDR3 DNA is TGTGCCACCCGAGGCCCGATAAATCAGCCCCAGCATTTT.

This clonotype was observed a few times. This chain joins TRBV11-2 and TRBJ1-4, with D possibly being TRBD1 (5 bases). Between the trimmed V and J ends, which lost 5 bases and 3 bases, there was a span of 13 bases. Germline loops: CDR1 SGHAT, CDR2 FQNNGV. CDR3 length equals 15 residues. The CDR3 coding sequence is TGTGCCAGCAGCCGCCAGGGATGGGCTAATGAAAAACTGTTTTTT. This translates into CASSRQGWANEKLFF.